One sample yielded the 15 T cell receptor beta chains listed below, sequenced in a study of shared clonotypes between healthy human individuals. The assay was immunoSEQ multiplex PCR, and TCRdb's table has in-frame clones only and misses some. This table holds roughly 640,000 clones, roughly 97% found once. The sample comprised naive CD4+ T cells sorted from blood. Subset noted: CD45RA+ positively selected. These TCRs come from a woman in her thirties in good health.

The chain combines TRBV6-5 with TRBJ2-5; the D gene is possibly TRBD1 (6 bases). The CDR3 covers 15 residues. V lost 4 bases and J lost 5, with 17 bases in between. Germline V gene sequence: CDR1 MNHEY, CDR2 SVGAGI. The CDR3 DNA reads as TGTGCCAGCAGTTCCAGGGGTGAGCGCTGGGAGACCCAGTACTTC. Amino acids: CASSSRGERWETQYF.

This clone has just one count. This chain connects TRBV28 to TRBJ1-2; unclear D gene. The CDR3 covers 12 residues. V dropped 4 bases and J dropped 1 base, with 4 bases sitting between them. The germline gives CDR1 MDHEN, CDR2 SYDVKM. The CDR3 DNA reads TGTGCCAGCAGTTCTTATAACTATGGCTACACCTTC. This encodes CASSSYNYGYTF.

The CDR3 region has the DNA TGTGCCAGCAGTGAGGGCTCAGATACGCAGTATTTT. It specifies CASSEGSDTQYF. V gene TRBV11-3 combines with J gene TRBJ2-3; a possible D gene is TRBD2 (5 bases). This CDR3 spans 12 amino acids. CDR1 SGHNT and CDR2 YENEEA come from the germline V gene. V gave up 6 bases and J gave up 4 bases, with 8 bases separating them.

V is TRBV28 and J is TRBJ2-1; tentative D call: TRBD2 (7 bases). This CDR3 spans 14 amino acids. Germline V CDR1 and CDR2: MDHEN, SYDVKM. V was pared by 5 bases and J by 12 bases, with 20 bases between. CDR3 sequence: CASSQQGGGGRQFF. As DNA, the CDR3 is TGTGCCAGCAGTCAACAAGGGGGAGGGGGACGGCAGTTCTTC.

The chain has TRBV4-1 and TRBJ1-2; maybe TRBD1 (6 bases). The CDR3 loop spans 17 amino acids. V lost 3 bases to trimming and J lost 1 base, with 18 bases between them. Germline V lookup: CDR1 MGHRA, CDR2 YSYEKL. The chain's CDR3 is CASSHILRQGGNYGYTF. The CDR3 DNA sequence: TGCGCCAGCAGCCACATACTAAGACAAGGGGGTAACTATGGCTACACCTTC.

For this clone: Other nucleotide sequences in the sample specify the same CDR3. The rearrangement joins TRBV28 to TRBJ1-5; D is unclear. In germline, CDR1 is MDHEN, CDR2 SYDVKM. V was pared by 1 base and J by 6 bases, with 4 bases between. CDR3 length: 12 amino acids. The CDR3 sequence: CASSLSGQPQHF. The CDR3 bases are TGTGCCAGCAGTTTATCAGGTCAGCCCCAGCATTTT.

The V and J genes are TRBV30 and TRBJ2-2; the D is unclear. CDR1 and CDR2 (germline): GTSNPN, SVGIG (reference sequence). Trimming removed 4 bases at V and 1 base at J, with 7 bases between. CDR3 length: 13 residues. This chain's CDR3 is CAWKTVNTGELFF. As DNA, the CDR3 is TGTGCCTGGAAGACCGTGAACACCGGGGAGCTGTTTTTT.

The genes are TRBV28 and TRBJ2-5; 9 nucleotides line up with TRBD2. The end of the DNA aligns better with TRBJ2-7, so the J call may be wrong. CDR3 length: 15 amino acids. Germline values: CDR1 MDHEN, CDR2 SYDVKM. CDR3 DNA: TGTGCCAGCAGTAGCCGGGGTAGCGGGAGATACGAGCAGTACTTC. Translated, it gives CASSSRGSGRYEQYF.

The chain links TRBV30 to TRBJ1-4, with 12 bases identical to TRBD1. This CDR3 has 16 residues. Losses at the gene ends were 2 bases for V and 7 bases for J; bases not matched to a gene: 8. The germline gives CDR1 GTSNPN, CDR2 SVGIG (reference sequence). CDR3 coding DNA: TGTGCCTGGAGTCCGGGGGACAGGGGGCATGGTGAAAAACTGTTTTTT. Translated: CAWSPGDRGHGEKLFF.

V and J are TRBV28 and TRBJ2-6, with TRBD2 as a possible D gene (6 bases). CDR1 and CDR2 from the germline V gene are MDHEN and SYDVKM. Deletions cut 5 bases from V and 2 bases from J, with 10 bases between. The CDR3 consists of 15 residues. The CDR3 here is CASSTGVPGANVLTF. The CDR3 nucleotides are TGTGCCAGCAGTACGGGGGTCCCTGGGGCCAACGTCCTGACTTTC.

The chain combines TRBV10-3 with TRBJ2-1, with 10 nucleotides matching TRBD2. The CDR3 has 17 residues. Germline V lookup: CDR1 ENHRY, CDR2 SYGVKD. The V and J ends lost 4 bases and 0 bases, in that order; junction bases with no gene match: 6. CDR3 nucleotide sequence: TGTGCCATCAGTGTAGGCCTAGCGGGGGTCTCCTACAATGAGCAGTTCTTC. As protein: CAISVGLAGVSYNEQFF.

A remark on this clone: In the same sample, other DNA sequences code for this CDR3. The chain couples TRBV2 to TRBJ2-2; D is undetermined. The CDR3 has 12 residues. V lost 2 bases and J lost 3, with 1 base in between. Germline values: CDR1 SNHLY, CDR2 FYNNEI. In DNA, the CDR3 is TGTGCCAGCAGTGAATACACCGGGGAGCTGTTTTTT. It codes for CASSEYTGELFF.

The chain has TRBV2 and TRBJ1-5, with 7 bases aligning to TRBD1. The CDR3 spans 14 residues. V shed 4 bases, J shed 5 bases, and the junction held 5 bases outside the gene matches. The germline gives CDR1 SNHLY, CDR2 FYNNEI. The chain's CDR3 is CASSANRGDQPQHF. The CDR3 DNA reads TGTGCCAGCAGTGCAAACAGGGGAGATCAGCCCCAGCATTTT.

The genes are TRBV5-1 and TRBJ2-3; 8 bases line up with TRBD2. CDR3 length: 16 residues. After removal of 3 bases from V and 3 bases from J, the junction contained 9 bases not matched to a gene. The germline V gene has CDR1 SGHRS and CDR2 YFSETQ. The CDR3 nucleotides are TGCGCCAGCAGCTGGGATAGGGCGGGAGGAACAGATACGCAGTATTTT. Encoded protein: CASSWDRAGGTDTQYF.

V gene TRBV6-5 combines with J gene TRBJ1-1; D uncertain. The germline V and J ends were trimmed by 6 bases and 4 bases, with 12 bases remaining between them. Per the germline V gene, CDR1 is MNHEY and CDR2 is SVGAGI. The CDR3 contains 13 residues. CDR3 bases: TGTGCCAGCAGAGCCCAGAAAGGCACTGAAGCTTTCTTT. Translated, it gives CASRAQKGTEAFF.